A selection of T cell receptor beta chains follows, all from one sample in a study of T cell repertoires in cytomegalovirus infection. The antigens of these receptors remain unknown. TCRdb ran MiXCR on the reads and lists one entry per CDR3 protein. The profile covers 600,000 to 700,000 distinct CDR3 sequences, with roughly 36% appearing a single time and 15% to 20% taken by the ten largest. The material sequenced was cultured PBMCs, taken from culture after CMV antigen stimulation. Receptors originate from a human donor in good health (CMV status not recorded). Some clones in this sample may be carry-over from other donors' samples. The CDR3 runs from the conserved cysteine through the conserved F or W. A D gene is named only where the DNA matches it firmly. Only part of the rows carry a size: once, few, many, or a class if the clone is expanded.

j_call: TRBJ2-1; v_call: TRBV6-1; clone_size: few; d_call: NA; cdr3_aa: CASSEGLSYNEQFF; cdr3_nt: TGTGCCAGCAGTGAGGGCCTCTCCTACAATGAGCAGTTCTTC
j_call: TRBJ1-3; v_call: TRBV11-2; clone_size: NA; d_call: NA; cdr3_aa: CASSPDSTGNTIYF; cdr3_nt: TGTGCCAGCAGCCCGGACAGCACTGGAAACACCATATATTTT
j_call: TRBJ2-5; v_call: TRBV7-2; clone_size: NA; d_call: TRBD2; cdr3_aa: CASSLGVTAGGQETQYF; cdr3_nt: TGTGCCAGCAGCTTAGGGGTGACAGCGGGGGGCCAAGAGACCCAGTACTTC
j_call: TRBJ1-5; v_call: TRBV19; clone_size: NA; d_call: TRBD1; cdr3_aa: CASSPTGDGYQPQHF; cdr3_nt: TGTGCCAGTAGTCCAACAGGGGATGGTTATCAGCCCCAGCATTTT
j_call: TRBJ2-3; v_call: TRBV2; clone_size: few; d_call: NA; cdr3_aa: CASKSLMGSDTQYF; cdr3_nt: TGTGCCAGCAAGTCACTCATGGGTTCGGATACGCAGTATTTT
j_call: TRBJ1-1; v_call: TRBV11-2; clone_size: NA; d_call: NA; cdr3_aa: CASSSRQPMNTEAFF; cdr3_nt: TGTGCCAGCAGCTCGAGACAGCCTATGAACACTGAAGCTTTCTTT
j_call: TRBJ1-1; v_call: TRBV15; clone_size: NA; d_call: NA; cdr3_aa: CATSRVLLLANTEAFF; cdr3_nt: TGTGCCACCAGCAGAGTTCTCCTATTAGCGAACACTGAAGCTTTCTTT
j_call: TRBJ2-1; v_call: TRBV10-3; clone_size: NA; d_call: TRBD2; cdr3_aa: CAIKSSGRGNEQFF; cdr3_nt: TGTGCCATCAAATCAAGCGGGAGGGGCAATGAGCAGTTCTTC
j_call: TRBJ2-4; v_call: TRBV29-1; clone_size: NA; d_call: NA; cdr3_aa: CSVEMGEAPRDIQYF; cdr3_nt: TGCAGCGTTGAGATGGGGGAGGCACCTCGGGACATTCAGTACTTC
j_call: TRBJ2-3; v_call: TRBV7-2; clone_size: many; d_call: TRBD2; cdr3_aa: CASSLRAGAVADTQYF; cdr3_nt: TGTGCCAGCAGCTTAAGAGCGGGAGCGGTCGCGGATACGCAGTATTTT
j_call: TRBJ2-5; v_call: TRBV5-4; clone_size: few; d_call: TRBD2; cdr3_aa: CASSSGTSFKETQYF; cdr3_nt: TGTGCCAGCAGTAGCGGGACTAGTTTTAAAGAGACCCAGTACTTC
j_call: TRBJ2-7; v_call: TRBV6-1; clone_size: few; d_call: TRBD1; cdr3_aa: CASSWTGGSTYEQYF; cdr3_nt: TGTGCCAGCAGTTGGACAGGGGGGTCGACCTACGAGCAGTACTTC